Given below is one T cell receptor (beta chain) in context. The data are from a study of T cells in Graves' hyperthyroidism and ophthalmopathy. Trimming removed 9 bases at V and 7 bases at J, with 15 bases between. CDR1 KGHDR and CDR2 SFDVKD come from the germline V gene. This CDR3 region has 13 residues. TCR beta CDR3 sequences were amplified from RNA transcripts. First-round RT-PCR targeting the TCR CDR3 was performed with the HTBI primer set. TCRdb reprocessed the multiplex PCR reads with MiXCR, giving one entry per CDR3 protein. Of 600,000 or so distinct CDR3 sequences detected, more than 12% appear once; the ten largest clones hold approximately 13%.

Sample: blood. The sequence came from a woman between 45 and 60 years old with Graves' ophthalmopathy. The chain combines TRBV24-1 with TRBJ2-1; D possibly matches TRBD1 or TRBD2 (6 bases each). Here the CDR3 reads CATRDTGVNEQFF. CDR3 DNA: TGTGCCACCCGGGACACGGGAGTTAATGAGCAGTTCTTC.